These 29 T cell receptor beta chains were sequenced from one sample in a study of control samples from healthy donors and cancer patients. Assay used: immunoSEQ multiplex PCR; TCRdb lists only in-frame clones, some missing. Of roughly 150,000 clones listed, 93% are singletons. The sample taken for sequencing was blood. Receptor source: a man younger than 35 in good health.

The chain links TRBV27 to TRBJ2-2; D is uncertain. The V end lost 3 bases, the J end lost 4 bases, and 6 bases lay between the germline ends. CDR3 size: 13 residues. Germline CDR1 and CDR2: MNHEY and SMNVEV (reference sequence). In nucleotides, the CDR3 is TGTGCCAGCAGTTTTTCACCCACCGGGGAGCTGTTTTTT. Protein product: CASSFSPTGELFF.

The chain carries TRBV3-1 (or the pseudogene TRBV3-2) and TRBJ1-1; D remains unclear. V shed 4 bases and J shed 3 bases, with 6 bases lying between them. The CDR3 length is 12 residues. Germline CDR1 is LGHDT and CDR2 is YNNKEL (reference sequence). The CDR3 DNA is TGTGCCAGCAGCCTCCGTTACACTGAAGCTTTCTTT. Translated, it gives CASSLRYTEAFF.

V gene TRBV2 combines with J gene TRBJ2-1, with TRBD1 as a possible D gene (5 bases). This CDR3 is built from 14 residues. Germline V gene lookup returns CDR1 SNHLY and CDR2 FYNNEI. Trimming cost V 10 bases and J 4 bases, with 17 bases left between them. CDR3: CATTKTGVYNEQFF. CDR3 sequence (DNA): TGTGCCACCACAAAAACAGGAGTATACAATGAGCAGTTCTTC.

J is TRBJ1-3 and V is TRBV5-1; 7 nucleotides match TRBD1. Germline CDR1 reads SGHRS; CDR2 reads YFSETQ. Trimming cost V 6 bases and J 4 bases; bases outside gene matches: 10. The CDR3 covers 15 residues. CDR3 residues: CASTPQGGQGNTIYF. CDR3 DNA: TGCGCCAGCACCCCCCAGGGGGGGCAAGGAAACACCATATATTTT.

CDR3 in amino acids: CAIRETITGGLGNTIYF. The CDR3 DNA sequence: TGTGCCATCAGGGAAACAATAACAGGGGGCCTTGGAAACACCATATATTTT. The chain recombines TRBV10-3 with TRBJ1-3; 9 bases are a match to TRBD1. The CDR3 extends over 17 amino acids. CDR1 is ENHRY, CDR2 SYGVKD, per germline. With V trimmed by 6 bases and J by 3 bases, 12 bases remained unmatched.

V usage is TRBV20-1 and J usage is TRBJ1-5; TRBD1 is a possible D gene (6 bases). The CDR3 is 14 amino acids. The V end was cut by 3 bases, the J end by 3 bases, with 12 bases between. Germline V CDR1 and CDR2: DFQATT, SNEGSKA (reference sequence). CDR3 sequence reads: CSASSRGLNQPQHF. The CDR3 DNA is TGCAGTGCTAGTTCCCGGGGGCTCAATCAGCCCCAGCATTTT.

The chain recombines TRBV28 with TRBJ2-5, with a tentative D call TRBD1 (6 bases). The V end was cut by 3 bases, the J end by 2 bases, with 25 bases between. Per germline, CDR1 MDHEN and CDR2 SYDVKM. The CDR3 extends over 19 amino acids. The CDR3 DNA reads TGTGCCAGCAGTTTGGTAGGTCAGGGGTTTTATGGACTTCAAGAGACCCAGTACTTC. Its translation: CASSLVGQGFYGLQETQYF.

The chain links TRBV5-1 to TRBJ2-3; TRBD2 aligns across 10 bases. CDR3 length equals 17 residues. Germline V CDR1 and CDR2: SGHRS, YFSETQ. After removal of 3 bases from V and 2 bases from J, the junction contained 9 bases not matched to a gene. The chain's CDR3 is CASSSILSGGTTDTQYF. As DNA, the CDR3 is TGCGCCAGCAGCTCCATCCTTAGCGGGGGGACCACAGATACGCAGTATTTT.

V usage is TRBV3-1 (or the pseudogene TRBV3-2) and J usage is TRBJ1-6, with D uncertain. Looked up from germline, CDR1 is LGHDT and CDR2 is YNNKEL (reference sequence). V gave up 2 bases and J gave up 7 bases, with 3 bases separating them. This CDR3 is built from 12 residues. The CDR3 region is CASSQPNSPLHF. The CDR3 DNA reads TGTGCCAGCAGCCAACCGAATTCACCCCTCCACTTT.

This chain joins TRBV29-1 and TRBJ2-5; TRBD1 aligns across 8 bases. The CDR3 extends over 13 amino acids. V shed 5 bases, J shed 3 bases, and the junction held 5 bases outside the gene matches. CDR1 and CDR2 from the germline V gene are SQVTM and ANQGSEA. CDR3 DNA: TGCAGCGTTCAATCGACAGGGGAAGAGACCCAGTACTTC. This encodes CSVQSTGEETQYF.

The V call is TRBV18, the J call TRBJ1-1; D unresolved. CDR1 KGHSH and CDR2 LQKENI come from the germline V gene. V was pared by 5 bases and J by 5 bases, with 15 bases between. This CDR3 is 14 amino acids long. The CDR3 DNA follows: TGTGCCAGCTCAGACGGTCAGGCAGTAACTGAAGCTTTCTTT. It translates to CASSDGQAVTEAFF.

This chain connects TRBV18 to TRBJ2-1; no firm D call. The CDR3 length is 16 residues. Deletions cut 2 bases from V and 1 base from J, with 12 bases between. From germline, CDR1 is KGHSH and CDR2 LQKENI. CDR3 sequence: CASSPGSARSYNEQFF. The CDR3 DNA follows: TGTGCCAGCTCACCAGGCAGCGCCAGATCCTACAATGAGCAGTTCTTC.

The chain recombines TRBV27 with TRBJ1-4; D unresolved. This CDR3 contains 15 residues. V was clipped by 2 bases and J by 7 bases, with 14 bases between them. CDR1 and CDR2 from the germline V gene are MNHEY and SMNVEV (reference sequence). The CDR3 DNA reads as TGTGCCAGCAGTTTAAGTGGCCCCTGGAGTGAAAAACTGTTTTTT. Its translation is CASSLSGPWSEKLFF.

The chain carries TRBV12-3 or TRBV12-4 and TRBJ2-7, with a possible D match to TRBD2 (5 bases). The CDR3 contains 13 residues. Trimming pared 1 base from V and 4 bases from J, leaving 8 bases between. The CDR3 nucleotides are TGTGCCAGCAGTTTAGGTCCGGGATACGAGCAGTACTTC. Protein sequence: CASSLGPGYEQYF.

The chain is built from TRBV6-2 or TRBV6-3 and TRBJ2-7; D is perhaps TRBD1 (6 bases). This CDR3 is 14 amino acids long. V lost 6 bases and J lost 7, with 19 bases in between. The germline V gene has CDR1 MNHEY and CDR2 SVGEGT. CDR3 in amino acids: CASSTNREMTEQYF. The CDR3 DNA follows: TGTGCCAGCAGCACAAACAGGGAGATGACGGAGCAGTACTTC.

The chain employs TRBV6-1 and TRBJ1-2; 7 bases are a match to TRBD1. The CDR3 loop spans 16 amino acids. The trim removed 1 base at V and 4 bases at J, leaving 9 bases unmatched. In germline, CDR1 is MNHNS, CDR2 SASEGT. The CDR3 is CASSEEMLAGGYGYTF. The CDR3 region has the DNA TGTGCCAGCAGTGAAGAGATGTTGGCAGGGGGCTATGGCTACACCTTC.

The CDR3 sequence: CASSLAIQARMSRTDTQYF. CDR3 coding DNA: TGTGCCAGCAGCTTAGCGATCCAAGCCCGGATGTCTCGCACAGATACGCAGTATTTT. This sequence joins TRBV7-2 and TRBJ2-3, with no clear D. The CDR3 spans 19 residues. V was cut by 0 bases and J by 1 base, with 20 bases left in between. Germline loops: CDR1 SGHTA, CDR2 FQGNSA.

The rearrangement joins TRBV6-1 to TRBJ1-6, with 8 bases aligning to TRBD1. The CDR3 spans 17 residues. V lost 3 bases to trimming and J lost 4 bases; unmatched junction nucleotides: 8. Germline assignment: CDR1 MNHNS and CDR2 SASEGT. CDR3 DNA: TGTGCCAGCAGTGACAAGCAGGGGGCGGCATATAATTCACCCCTCCACTTT. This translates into CASSDKQGAAYNSPLHF.

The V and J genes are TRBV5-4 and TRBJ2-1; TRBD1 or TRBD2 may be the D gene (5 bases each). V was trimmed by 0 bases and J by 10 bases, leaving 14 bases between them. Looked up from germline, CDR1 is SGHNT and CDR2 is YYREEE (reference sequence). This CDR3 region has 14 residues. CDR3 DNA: TGTGCCAGCAGCTTGGCGGTGGGACGACTAGAGCAGTTCTTC. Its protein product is CASSLAVGRLEQFF. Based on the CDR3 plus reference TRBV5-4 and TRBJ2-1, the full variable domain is ETGVTQSPTHLIKTRGQQVTLRCSSQSGHNTVSWYQQALGQGPQFIFQYYREEENGRGNFPPRFSGLQFPNYSSELNVNALELDDSALYLCASSLAVGRLEQFFGPGTRLTVL.

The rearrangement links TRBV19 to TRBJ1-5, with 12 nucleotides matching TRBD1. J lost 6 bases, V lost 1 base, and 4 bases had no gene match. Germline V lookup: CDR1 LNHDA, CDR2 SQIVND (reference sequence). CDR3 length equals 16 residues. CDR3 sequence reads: CASSIVGTGGSQPQHF. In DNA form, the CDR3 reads TGTGCCAGTAGTATAGTAGGGACAGGGGGCAGTCAGCCCCAGCATTTT.

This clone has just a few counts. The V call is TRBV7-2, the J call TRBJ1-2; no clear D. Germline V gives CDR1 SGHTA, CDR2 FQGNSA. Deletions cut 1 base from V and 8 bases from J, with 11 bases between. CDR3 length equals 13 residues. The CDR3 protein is CASSLGLADGYTF. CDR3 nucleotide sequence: TGTGCCAGCAGCTTAGGTCTGGCAGACGGCTACACCTTC.

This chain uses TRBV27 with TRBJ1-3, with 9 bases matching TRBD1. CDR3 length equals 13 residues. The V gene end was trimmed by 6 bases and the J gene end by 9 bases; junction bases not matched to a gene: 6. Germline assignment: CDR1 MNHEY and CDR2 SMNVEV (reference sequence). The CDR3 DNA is TGTGCCAGCAGCCTGGGACAGGGAGGCACCATATATTTT. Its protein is CASSLGQGGTIYF.

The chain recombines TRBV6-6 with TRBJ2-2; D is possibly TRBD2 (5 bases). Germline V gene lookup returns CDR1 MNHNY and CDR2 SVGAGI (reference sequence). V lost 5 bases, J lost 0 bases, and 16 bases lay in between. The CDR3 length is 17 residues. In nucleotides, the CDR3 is TGTGCCAGCAGTCCTCGATTTAGCGTTTCGAACACCGGGGAGCTGTTTTTT. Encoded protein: CASSPRFSVSNTGELFF.

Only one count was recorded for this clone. CDR3 in amino acids: CASSSYERVGDEQFF. The CDR3 DNA sequence: TGTGCCAGCAGCTCATACGAGAGGGTTGGCGATGAGCAGTTCTTC. This chain joins TRBV3-1 (or the pseudogene TRBV3-2) and TRBJ2-1, with a weak D call TRBD2 (5 bases). Trimming pared 5 bases from V and 8 bases from J, leaving 19 bases between. Looked up from germline, CDR1 is LGHDT and CDR2 is YNNKEL (reference sequence). The length of the CDR3 is 15 residues.

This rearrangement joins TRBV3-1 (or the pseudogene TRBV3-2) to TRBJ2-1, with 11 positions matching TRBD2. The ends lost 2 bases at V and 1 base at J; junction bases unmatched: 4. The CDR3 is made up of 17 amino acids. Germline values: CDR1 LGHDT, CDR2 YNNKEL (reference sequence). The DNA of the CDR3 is TGTGCCAGCAGCCAATATAGCGGGAGGGGGTCCTACAATGAGCAGTTCTTC. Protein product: CASSQYSGRGSYNEQFF.

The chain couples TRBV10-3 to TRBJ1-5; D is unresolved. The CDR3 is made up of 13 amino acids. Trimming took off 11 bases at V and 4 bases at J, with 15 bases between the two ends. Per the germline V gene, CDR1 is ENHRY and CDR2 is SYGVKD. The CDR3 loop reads CALDSRFNQPQHF. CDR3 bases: TGTGCCTTAGACTCCAGGTTTAATCAGCCCCAGCATTTT.

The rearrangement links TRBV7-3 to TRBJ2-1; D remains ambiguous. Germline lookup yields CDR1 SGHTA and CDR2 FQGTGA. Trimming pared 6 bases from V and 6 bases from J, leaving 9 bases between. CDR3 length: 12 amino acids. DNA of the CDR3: TGTGCCAGCAGTGTACTGGGCAATGAGCAGTTCTTC. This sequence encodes CASSVLGNEQFF. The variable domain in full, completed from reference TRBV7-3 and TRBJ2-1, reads GAGVSQTPSNKVTEKGKYVELRCDPISGHTALYWYRQSLGQGPEFLIYFQGTGAADDSGLPNDRFFAVRPEGSVSTLKIQRTERGDSAVYLCASSVLGNEQFFGPGTRLTVL.

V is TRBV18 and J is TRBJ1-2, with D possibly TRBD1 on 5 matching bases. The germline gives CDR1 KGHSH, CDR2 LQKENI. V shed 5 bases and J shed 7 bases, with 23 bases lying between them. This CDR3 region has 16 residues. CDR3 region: CASSRMDIPSSGGYTF. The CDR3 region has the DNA TGTGCCAGCTCAAGGATGGACATTCCGTCCTCGGGTGGCTACACCTTC.

For the CDR3, the DNA is TGTGCCAGCAGCCTCTCGGGGGGGGCTGGTAACTATGGCTACACCTTC. Amino acid sequence: CASSLSGGAGNYGYTF. The chain employs TRBV3-1 (or the pseudogene TRBV3-2) and TRBJ1-2; possibly TRBD1 for D (6 bases). The V end was cut by 4 bases, the J end by 1 base, with 16 bases between. The length of the CDR3 is 16 residues. Germline lookup yields CDR1 LGHDT and CDR2 YNNKEL (reference sequence).